The sequence of this TCR beta chain was determined in a study of blood T cell repertoires in COVID-19. TCRdb keeps only in-frame clones here, not all; method: immunoSEQ multiplex PCR. Of 150,000 to 160,000 clones in the sample, under 95% are singletons; the top ten hold roughly 0.54%. CDR1 and CDR2 (germline): LNHDA, SQIVND (reference sequence). V lost 4 bases and J 7 bases, leaving 16 bases between the germline ends. The CDR3 loop spans 15 amino acids. Specimen: peripheral blood. The sequence was collected from a man in his fifties or sixties with acute or convalescent COVID-19. J is TRBJ1-4 and V is TRBV19; D may be TRBD1 (6 bases). CDR3 coding DNA: TGTGCCAGTAGTACACAACAGGGTATATCTGAAAAACTGTTTTTT. Protein sequence: CASSTQQGISEKLFF.